This T cell receptor beta chain stems from a study of early T cells in non-severe SARS-CoV-2 infection. Study at large: Investigators sequenced bulk RNA drawn from unsorted whole blood, and chains remained unpaired.

Findings and caveats of the study: The VDJdb matching leaned toward anti-spike CD8 responses and overlooked private and CD4 specificities.

In its sample, this clonotype was seen many times. The antigen is unknown. Attachment of unique molecular identifiers was made to individual cDNA molecules. TCRdb independently ran MiXCR on the 5' RACE reads; one entry per CDR3 protein. The sample holds fewer than 60,000 distinct CDR3 sequences; about 9.3% are singletons and the top ten take 4.2%. The TCR comes from an adult who was a healthcare worker with PCR-confirmed SARS-CoV-2 infection or an uninfected control (not recorded which). Sequencing was done on a sample of whole blood.

The DNA of the CDR3 is TGCGCCAGCAGCCTGGGGACTAGCGGGTACATAGCCAAAAACATTCAGTACTTC. It codes for CASSLGTSGYIAKNIQYF. The chain joins TRBV5-1 to TRBJ2-4; 12 bases fit TRBD2. Looked up from germline, CDR1 is SGHRS and CDR2 is YFSETQ. CDR3 length: 18 residues. Trimming cost V 4 bases and J 0 bases; bases outside gene matches: 8.